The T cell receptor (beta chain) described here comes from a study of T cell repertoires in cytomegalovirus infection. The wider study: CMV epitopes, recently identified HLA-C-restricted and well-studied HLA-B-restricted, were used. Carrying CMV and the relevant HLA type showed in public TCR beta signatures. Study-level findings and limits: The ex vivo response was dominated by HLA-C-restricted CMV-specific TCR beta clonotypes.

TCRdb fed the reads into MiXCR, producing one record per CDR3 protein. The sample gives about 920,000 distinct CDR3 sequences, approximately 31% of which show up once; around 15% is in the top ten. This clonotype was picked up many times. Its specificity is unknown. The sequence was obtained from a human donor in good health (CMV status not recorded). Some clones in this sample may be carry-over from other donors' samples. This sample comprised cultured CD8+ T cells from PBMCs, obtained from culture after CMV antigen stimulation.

CDR3 DNA: TGTGCCAGCACCGCGGGGGACCAGGGCGAAAAACTGTTTTTT. Its translation is CASTAGDQGEKLFF. This chain uses TRBV7-9 with TRBJ1-4; D is possibly TRBD1 (5 bases). Trimming left V 7 bases short and J 8 bases short, with 17 bases between. From germline, CDR1 is SEHNR and CDR2 FQNEAQ (reference sequence). The CDR3 is 14 residues long.